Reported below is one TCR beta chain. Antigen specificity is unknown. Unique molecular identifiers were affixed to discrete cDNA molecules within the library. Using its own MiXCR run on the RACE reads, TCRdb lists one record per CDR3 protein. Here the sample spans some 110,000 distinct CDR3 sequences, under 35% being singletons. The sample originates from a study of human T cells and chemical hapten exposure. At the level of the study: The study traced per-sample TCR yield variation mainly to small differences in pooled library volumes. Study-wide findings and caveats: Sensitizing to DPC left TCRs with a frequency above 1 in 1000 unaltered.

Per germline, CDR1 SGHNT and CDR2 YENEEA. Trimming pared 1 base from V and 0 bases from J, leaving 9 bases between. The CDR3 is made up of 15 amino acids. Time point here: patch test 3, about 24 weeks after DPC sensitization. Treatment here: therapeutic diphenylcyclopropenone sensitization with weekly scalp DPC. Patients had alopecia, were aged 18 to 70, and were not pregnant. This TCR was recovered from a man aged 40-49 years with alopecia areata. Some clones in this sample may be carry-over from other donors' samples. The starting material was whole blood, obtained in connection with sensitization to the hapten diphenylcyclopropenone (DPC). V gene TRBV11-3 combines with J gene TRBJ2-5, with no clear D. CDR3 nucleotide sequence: TGTGCCAGCAGCTTAGGACCGATGTACCAAGAGACCCAGTACTTC. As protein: CASSLGPMYQETQYF.